The rows below give T cell receptor beta chains drawn from one sample of a study of T cell changes during pregnancy in multiple sclerosis. Libraries were prepared by immunoSEQ multiplex PCR; TCRdb keeps only in-frame clonotypes and omits some of them. The sample has approximately 47,000 clones, around 90% seen once. The material sequenced was peripheral blood, taken in the first trimester of pregnancy. The origin of the receptors is a female donor with multiple sclerosis, enrolled in a pregnancy study. Both conserved end residues are trimmed from each CDR3. A row's size may be missing; if present it is once, few, many or a size class.

v_gene: TRBV7-9; j_gene: TRBJ1-4; abundance: -; CDR3aa: ASSFGGAEKLF
v_gene: TRBV10-2; j_gene: TRBJ1-3; abundance: -; CDR3aa: ASSGSNGNTIY
v_gene: TRBV29-1; j_gene: TRBJ2-1; abundance: -; CDR3aa: SVVPEAATHYNEQF
v_gene: TRBV4-3; j_gene: TRBJ2-5; abundance: -; CDR3aa: ASSQAGGQETQY
v_gene: TRBV9; j_gene: TRBJ2-7; abundance: -; CDR3aa: ASSAGGGSPVGVQY
v_gene: TRBV18; j_gene: TRBJ1-3; abundance: -; CDR3aa: ASSRTSRGGNTIY
v_gene: TRBV6-5; j_gene: TRBJ1-2; abundance: -; CDR3aa: ASSYPGYDGYT
v_gene: TRBV30; j_gene: TRBJ1-2; abundance: -; CDR3aa: AWSQGGYGYT
v_gene: TRBV6-4; j_gene: TRBJ2-5; abundance: -; CDR3aa: ASSVRGGEETQY
v_gene: TRBV29-1; j_gene: TRBJ2-1; abundance: -; CDR3aa: SVEDWGGGGSYNEQF
v_gene: TRBV2; j_gene: TRBJ2-5; abundance: -; CDR3aa: ATGGLAEETQY
v_gene: TRBV6-6; j_gene: TRBJ1-1; abundance: -; CDR3aa: ASSSTGNTEAF
v_gene: TRBV7-3; j_gene: TRBJ1-1; abundance: -; CDR3aa: ASSAQGRRNTEAF
v_gene: TRBV11-2; j_gene: TRBJ2-1; abundance: once; CDR3aa: ASSLALASNEQF
v_gene: TRBV5-6; j_gene: TRBJ1-4; abundance: -; CDR3aa: ASSNQKGGGEKLF
v_gene: TRBV19; j_gene: TRBJ2-7; abundance: -; CDR3aa: ASSYSGGIQY
v_gene: TRBV27; j_gene: TRBJ2-3; abundance: -; CDR3aa: ASRSGGGSHTQY
v_gene: TRBV9; j_gene: TRBJ1-3; abundance: -; CDR3aa: ASSPRTGDYLGNTIY
v_gene: TRBV28; j_gene: TRBJ2-7; abundance: -; CDR3aa: ASSFYPSRRGDEQY
v_gene: TRBV2; j_gene: TRBJ1-5; abundance: -; CDR3aa: ASNPLTGRQPQH
v_gene: TRBV5-1; j_gene: TRBJ2-4; abundance: few; CDR3aa: ASSFNGGGESIQY
v_gene: TRBV6-1; j_gene: TRBJ1-2; abundance: -; CDR3aa: ASSRQGTAGYT
v_gene: TRBV28; j_gene: TRBJ1-4; abundance: -; CDR3aa: ASSLYPGGTTNEKLF
v_gene: TRBV30; j_gene: TRBJ1-5; abundance: -; CDR3aa: AWSVAYRQPQH
v_gene: TRBV4-1; j_gene: TRBJ1-1; abundance: -; CDR3aa: ASSQVGRGLGEAF
v_gene: TRBV27; j_gene: TRBJ1-2; abundance: once; CDR3aa: ASRSSGGHYGYT
v_gene: TRBV27; j_gene: TRBJ2-7; abundance: -; CDR3aa: ASSLLGSQLYEQY
v_gene: TRBV5-1; j_gene: TRBJ2-3; abundance: -; CDR3aa: ASSPDRRSTDTQY
v_gene: TRBV5-1; j_gene: TRBJ2-7; abundance: -; CDR3aa: ASSLGAGWAEQY
v_gene: TRBV7-9; j_gene: TRBJ2-7; abundance: once; CDR3aa: ASSLSDIPYEQY
v_gene: TRBV18; j_gene: TRBJ1-2; abundance: -; CDR3aa: ASSPSREDGYT
v_gene: TRBV4-1; j_gene: TRBJ1-2; abundance: -; CDR3aa: ASSHSPGDSNYGYT
v_gene: TRBV19; j_gene: TRBJ1-6; abundance: -; CDR3aa: ASSIARGGNNSPLH
v_gene: TRBV9; j_gene: TRBJ1-1; abundance: -; CDR3aa: AITGTEAF
v_gene: TRBV6-5; j_gene: TRBJ2-1; abundance: -; CDR3aa: ASSYHPGTGYNEQF
v_gene: TRBV30; j_gene: TRBJ2-3; abundance: once; CDR3aa: AWSLGLAESTQY
v_gene: TRBV4-1; j_gene: TRBJ2-3; abundance: once; CDR3aa: ASSQRQGMDTQY
v_gene: TRBV27; j_gene: TRBJ1-2; abundance: -; CDR3aa: ASSWAGSYGYT
v_gene: TRBV28; j_gene: TRBJ1-2; abundance: -; CDR3aa: ASSPQGGHGYT
v_gene: TRBV21-1; j_gene: TRBJ1-5; abundance: -; CDR3aa: ASSSGRRSNQPQH
v_gene: TRBV7-6; j_gene: TRBJ1-3; abundance: -; CDR3aa: ASSLDRSTIY
v_gene: TRBV15; j_gene: TRBJ2-7; abundance: -; CDR3aa: ATSRVGDSFYEQY
v_gene: TRBV21-1; j_gene: TRBJ2-7; abundance: -; CDR3aa: ASSSFDRGKGYEQY
v_gene: TRBV27; j_gene: TRBJ2-5; abundance: -; CDR3aa: ASSLSGRGETQY
v_gene: TRBV6-4; j_gene: TRBJ2-1; abundance: -; CDR3aa: ASPEGRRISVYNEQF
v_gene: TRBV27; j_gene: TRBJ2-1; abundance: -; CDR3aa: ASSEVANEQF
v_gene: TRBV7-2; j_gene: TRBJ2-5; abundance: -; CDR3aa: ASSPDRPIGTQY
v_gene: TRBV10-1; j_gene: TRBJ1-2; abundance: -; CDR3aa: ASSESYAGGYT
v_gene: TRBV4-1; j_gene: TRBJ1-2; abundance: -; CDR3aa: ASSQAPSYGYT
v_gene: TRBV7-8; j_gene: TRBJ2-7; abundance: -; CDR3aa: ASSLFPLEGIIGYEQY
v_gene: TRBV28; j_gene: TRBJ1-5; abundance: -; CDR3aa: ASRPSGGWQPQH
v_gene: TRBV11-2; j_gene: TRBJ2-1; abundance: many; CDR3aa: ASSLFRGGAEF
v_gene: TRBV9; j_gene: TRBJ2-1; abundance: -; CDR3aa: ASSVQRATASYNEQF
v_gene: TRBV11-3; j_gene: TRBJ2-1; abundance: -; CDR3aa: ASSWDRDNEQF